The sequence of this T cell receptor beta chain was determined in a study of blood T cell repertoires in COVID-19. Looking at the study overall: T cells, B-cell-depleted T cells, or PBMCs provided the cDNA or gDNA that served as material.

Only in-frame clones appear in the TCRdb table, and some are missing; sequencing was by immunoSEQ multiplex PCR. The sample holds 350,000 to 400,000 clones; roughly 90% are singletons and the top ten take approximately 0.96%. The CDR3 loop spans 14 amino acids. Trimming left V 0 bases short and J 6 bases short, with 9 bases between. Germline CDR1 is MNHEY and CDR2 is SVGEGT. The chain is built from TRBV6-2 or TRBV6-3 and TRBJ1-5; possible D gene TRBD1, 5 bases. The clonotype originates from a woman aged 25 to 45 with acute COVID-19. The source material was PBMCs or T cells enriched from blood (not recorded which). The DNA of the CDR3 is TGTGCCAGCAGTTACTCTACCAGGGTTCAGCCCCAGCATTTT. Translating it yields CASSYSTRVQPQHF.